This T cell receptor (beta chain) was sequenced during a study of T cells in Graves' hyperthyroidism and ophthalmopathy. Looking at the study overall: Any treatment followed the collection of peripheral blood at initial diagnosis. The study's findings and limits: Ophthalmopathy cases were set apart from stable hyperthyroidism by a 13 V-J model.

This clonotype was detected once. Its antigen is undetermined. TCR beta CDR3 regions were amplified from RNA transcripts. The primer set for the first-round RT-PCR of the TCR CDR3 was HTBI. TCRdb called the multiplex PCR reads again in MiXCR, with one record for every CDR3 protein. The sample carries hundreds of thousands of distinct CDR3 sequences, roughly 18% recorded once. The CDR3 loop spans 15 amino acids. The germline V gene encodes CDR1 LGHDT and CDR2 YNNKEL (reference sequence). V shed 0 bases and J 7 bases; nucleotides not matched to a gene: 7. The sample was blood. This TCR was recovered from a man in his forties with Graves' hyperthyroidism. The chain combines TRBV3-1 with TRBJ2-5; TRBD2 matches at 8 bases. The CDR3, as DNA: TGTGCCAGCAGCCAAGAAAGGCTAGCGGGCGGGACCCAGTACTTC. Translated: CASSQERLAGGTQYF.